This passage covers 27 T cell receptor beta chains from one sample sequenced in a study of siplizumab effects on memory and regulatory T cells (dated by TCRdb to between 2018 and 2021). The library was produced with the immunoSEQ multiplex PCR assay. TCRdb provides this immuneACCESS table in a form limited to in-frame rearrangements. Some clones are lacking; in checked studies, under half of them reflect an unresolved V gene, and why the rest are absent is not known. This sample gives about 91,000 clones in total; over 85% of them show up just once. The top ten hold around 6.5% of the sample. Sequenced input: CD8+ T cells sorted from blood. The origin of the receptors is a human donor in good health.

Written as DNA, the CDR3 is TGTGCCAGCAGCCCGCCGGGACAGGGTCAGGACTATGGCTACACCTTC. Translated: CASSPPGQGQDYGYTF. V and J are TRBV7-9 and TRBJ1-2, with 9 bases that match TRBD1. The CDR3 covers 16 residues. V lost 5 bases to trimming and J lost 3 bases; unmatched junction nucleotides: 10. CDR1 and CDR2 from the germline V gene are SEHNR and FQNEAQ (reference sequence). Variable domain in full (rest from reference TRBV7-9 and TRBJ1-2): DTGVSQNPRHKITKRGQNVTFRCDPISEHNRLYWYRQTLGQGPEFLTYFQNEAQLEKSRLLSDRFSAERPKGSFSTLEIQRTEQGDSAMYLCASSPPGQGQDYGYTFGSGTRLTVV.

The chain combines TRBV4-1 with TRBJ1-5; a weak D match, TRBD1 (5 bases). The CDR3 is made up of 16 amino acids. Germline V lookup: CDR1 MGHRA, CDR2 YSYEKL. V was shortened by 1 base and J by 3 bases, with 13 bases between the two germline ends. CDR3: CASSQGGPTYNQPQHF. CDR3 coding DNA: TGCGCCAGCAGCCAAGGGGGCCCGACCTACAATCAGCCCCAGCATTTT.

V and J are TRBV6-6 and TRBJ2-1, with a possible D match to TRBD2 (5 bases). V was cut by 6 bases and J by 6 bases, with 9 bases left in between. Germline assignment: CDR1 MNHNY and CDR2 SVGAGI (reference sequence). This CDR3 comprises 12 residues. CDR3 nucleotides: TGTGCCAGCAGCCTCAGCGGCAATGAGCAGTTCTTC. It yields the protein CASSLSGNEQFF.

V and J are TRBV7-8 and TRBJ1-3; D is ambiguous. Trimming took 1 base from V and 0 from J, leaving 7 bases between them. The CDR3 is 15 residues long. The germline gives CDR1 SGHVS, CDR2 FQNEAQ. The CDR3 nucleotides read TGTGCCAGCAGCTTAGACGGCAGCTCTGGAAACACCATATATTTT. It specifies CASSLDGSSGNTIYF. Supplemented by reference TRBV7-8 and TRBJ1-3, the full variable domain reads GAGVSQSPRYKVAKRGQDVALRCDPISGHVSLFWYQQALGQGPEFLTYFQNEAQLDKSGLPSDRFFAERPEGSVSTLKIQRTQQEDSAVYLCASSLDGSSGNTIYFGEGSWLTVV.

The rearrangement joins TRBV7-9 to TRBJ2-6; D not resolved. Germline CDR1 is SEHNR and CDR2 is FQNEAQ (reference sequence). The CDR3 consists of 13 residues. V lost 10 bases and J lost 0, with 7 bases in between. The CDR3 region has the DNA TGTGCCATCACCACCTCTGGGGCCAACGTCCTGACTTTC. Protein: CAITTSGANVLTF. Based on the CDR3 plus reference TRBV7-9 and TRBJ2-6, the full variable domain is DTGVSQNPRHKITKRGQNVTFRCDPISEHNRLYWYRQTLGQGPEFLTYFQNEAQLEKSRLLSDRFSAERPKGSFSTLEIQRTEQGDSAMYLCAITTSGANVLTFGAGSRLTVL.

The CDR3 spells CASRYTGTGFYEQYF. CDR3 nucleotide sequence: TGTGCCAGCCGATACACCGGGACAGGGTTTTACGAGCAGTACTTC. V gene TRBV27 combines with J gene TRBJ2-7, with 9 bases that match TRBD1. This CDR3 has 15 residues. V lost 8 bases and J lost 4; bases outside the gene matches: 12. Germline lookup yields CDR1 MNHEY and CDR2 SMNVEV (reference sequence).

The chain uses TRBV19 and TRBJ1-1, with D perhaps matching TRBD1 (6 bases). CDR1 is LNHDA and CDR2 is SQIVND in the germline V gene (reference sequence). CDR3 length: 15 amino acids. V dropped 4 bases and J dropped 3 bases, with 15 bases sitting between them. CDR3 protein: CASSTTGYSDTEAFF. In nucleotides, the CDR3 is TGTGCCAGTAGTACCACAGGGTACTCGGACACTGAAGCTTTCTTT.

As concerns this clone: Other DNA sequences within the sample encode an identical CDR3. The chain couples TRBV5-6 to TRBJ2-7; 11 bases are shared with TRBD1. Looked up from germline, CDR1 is SGHDT and CDR2 is YYEEEE. This CDR3 has 14 residues. V lost 4 bases and J lost 2; bases outside the gene matches: 2. CDR3 sequence: CASSPGQGAYEQYF. The CDR3 nucleotides are TGTGCCAGCAGCCCGGGACAGGGGGCCTACGAGCAGTACTTC.

The chain carries TRBV4-3 and TRBJ1-3; a weak D match, TRBD1 (5 bases). Trimming took 0 bases from V and 0 from J, leaving 12 bases between them. Germline V gene lookup returns CDR1 LGHNA and CDR2 YSLEER. The CDR3 is made up of 17 amino acids. The CDR3 is CASSQDWGGYSGNTIYF. The CDR3 DNA reads TGCGCCAGCAGCCAAGATTGGGGGGGATACTCTGGAAACACCATATATTTT.

The chain joins TRBV27 to TRBJ2-3, with D uncertain. From germline, CDR1 is MNHEY and CDR2 SMNVEV (reference sequence). V was cut by 4 bases and J by 0 bases, with 14 bases left in between. The CDR3 runs 16 residues. The CDR3 bases are TGTGCCAGCAGTTCCCTCGAAGAATCTAGCACAGATACGCAGTATTTT. Amino acid sequence: CASSSLEESSTDTQYF.

This clone was counted once. The chain carries TRBV27 and TRBJ2-5; the match to TRBD2 covers 8 bases. J lost 1 base, V lost 2 bases, and 15 bases had no gene match. In germline, CDR1 is MNHEY, CDR2 SMNVEV (reference sequence). This CDR3 comprises 19 residues. The CDR3 DNA follows: TGTGCCAGCAGTTTACAGACCCCCCCAGTAGCGGGAACCCAAGAGACCCAGTACTTC. Amino acid sequence: CASSLQTPPVAGTQETQYF.

The chain uses TRBV7-9 and TRBJ2-7; TRBD1 matches at 9 bases. Germline trimming cut 1 base from V and 6 bases from J; bases unmatched to any gene: 7. From germline, CDR1 is SEHNR and CDR2 FQNEAQ (reference sequence). The CDR3 is 15 residues long. Written as DNA, the CDR3 is TGTGCCAGCAGCTTAGGTGGGACAGGGAGTGGCGAGCAGTACTTC. Its translation is CASSLGGTGSGEQYF.

The chain is built from TRBV7-9 and TRBJ2-7; D uncertain. The germline V gene encodes CDR1 SEHNR and CDR2 FQNEAQ (reference sequence). V shed 4 bases and J shed 1 base, with 11 bases lying between them. CDR3 length: 14 amino acids. The chain's CDR3 is CASSSAPLSYEQYF. CDR3 nucleotide sequence: TGTGCCAGCAGCTCAGCCCCCCTATCCTACGAGCAGTACTTC.

This chain links TRBV28 with TRBJ2-2; 9 nucleotides line up with TRBD1. This CDR3 is 15 amino acids long. The ends lost 5 bases at V and 4 bases at J; junction bases unmatched: 5. Looked up from germline, CDR1 is MDHEN and CDR2 is SYDVKM. CDR3: CASSPWTGATGELFF. The CDR3 DNA follows: TGTGCCAGCAGTCCCTGGACAGGGGCCACCGGGGAGCTGTTTTTT.

This chain connects TRBV9 to TRBJ1-6, with 9 bases matching TRBD1. Germline V gene sequence: CDR1 SGDLS, CDR2 YYNGEE. V was clipped by 3 bases and J by 7 bases; unmatched bases: 5. The CDR3 runs 15 residues. The CDR3 region is CASSGDRVGNSPLHF. CDR3 sequence (DNA): TGTGCCAGCAGCGGGGACAGGGTAGGAAATTCACCCCTCCACTTT.

The genes are TRBV6-1 and TRBJ2-2; the match to TRBD1 covers 8 bases. The CDR3 has 12 amino acids. Germline-derived CDR1 and CDR2 are MNHNS and SASEGT. V trimming: 7 bases; J trimming: 6 bases; junction bases outside the gene matches: 1. The CDR3 region is CASTRGPGELFF. The CDR3, as DNA: TGTGCCAGCACCAGGGGGCCCGGGGAGCTGTTTTTT.

This chain joins TRBV25-1 and TRBJ2-5; weak D call: TRBD2 (5 bases). This CDR3 region has 15 residues. Germline V gene data show CDR1 as MGHDK and CDR2 as SYGVNS. V gave up 5 bases and J gave up 0 bases, with 13 bases separating them. The CDR3 DNA reads as TGTGCCAGCAGTCCAACACGGGATGACCAAGAGACCCAGTACTTC. Its translation: CASSPTRDDQETQYF.

Notes on this clone: The same CDR3 is also encoded by other DNA sequences in this sample. The V call is TRBV6-5, the J call TRBJ2-7, with 7 bases that match TRBD1. V gave up 5 bases and J gave up 6 bases; unmatched junction bases: 7. In germline, CDR1 is MNHEY, CDR2 SVGAGI. CDR3 length equals 13 residues. CDR3 protein: CASSTGQLSEQYF. CDR3 nucleotides: TGTGCCAGCAGTACGGGACAGCTCTCCGAGCAGTACTTC.

The chain links TRBV6-6 to TRBJ1-1; D remains unclear. Trimming cost V 6 bases and J 0 bases, with 8 bases left between them. Germline CDR1 MNHNY, CDR2 SVGAGI (reference sequence). The CDR3 loop spans 13 amino acids. As DNA, the CDR3 is TGTGCCAGCAGACCGGCCCTGAACACTGAAGCTTTCTTT. Protein sequence: CASRPALNTEAFF.

The chain recombines TRBV4-1 with TRBJ2-7; no clear D. The CDR3 has 14 residues. V lost 1 base, J lost 3 bases, and 10 bases lay in between. Looked up from germline, CDR1 is MGHRA and CDR2 is YSYEKL. The CDR3 DNA reads TGCGCCAGCAGCCAAGCATGGGGTGTCTACGAGCAGTACTTC. Translation gives CASSQAWGVYEQYF.

The V gene is TRBV5-4, the J gene TRBJ2-7; tentatively, D is TRBD2 (6 bases). V dropped 0 bases and J dropped 2 bases, with 9 bases sitting between them. There are 14 residues in the CDR3. CDR1 SGHNT and CDR2 YYREEE come from the germline V gene (reference sequence). The CDR3 region is CASSLGGEAYEQYF. CDR3 nucleotides: TGTGCCAGCAGCTTGGGTGGGGAGGCCTACGAGCAGTACTTC. The entire variable domain, with the rest obtained from reference TRBV5-4 and TRBJ2-7, is as follows: ETGVTQSPTHLIKTRGQQVTLRCSSQSGHNTVSWYQQALGQGPQFIFQYYREEENGRGNFPPRFSGLQFPNYSSELNVNALELDDSALYLCASSLGGEAYEQYFGPGTRLTVT.

The V and J genes are TRBV11-2 and TRBJ1-1, with 8 bases identical to TRBD1. The ends lost 3 bases at V and 7 bases at J; junction bases unmatched: 7. CDR3 length: 14 amino acids. CDR1 and CDR2 (germline): SGHAT, FQNNGV. CDR3 sequence: CASSFNPQGGEAFF. The CDR3 coding sequence is TGTGCCAGCAGCTTCAACCCACAGGGGGGTGAAGCTTTCTTT.

This rearrangement joins TRBV27 to TRBJ1-2, with 8 bases aligning to TRBD1. CDR1 MNHEY and CDR2 SMNVEV come from the germline V gene (reference sequence). The V gene end was trimmed by 5 bases and the J gene end by 6 bases; junction bases not matched to a gene: 8. This CDR3 region has 14 residues. CDR3 residues: CASSPRTGFDGYTF. CDR3 nucleotide sequence: TGTGCCAGCAGTCCCAGGACAGGGTTCGATGGCTACACCTTC.

The chain uses TRBV7-9 and TRBJ2-4; TRBD2 might be the D (6 bases). CDR3 length equals 16 residues. The V end lost 5 bases, the J end lost 0 bases, and 14 bases lay between the germline ends. The germline V gene encodes CDR1 SEHNR and CDR2 FQNEAQ (reference sequence). The CDR3 bases are TGTGCCAGCAGCGATGTCCGGGGGATAGCCAAAAACATTCAGTACTTC. Protein product: CASSDVRGIAKNIQYF.

V gene TRBV7-8 combines with J gene TRBJ2-2; 10 bases line up with TRBD1. Germline V gene data show CDR1 as SGHVS and CDR2 as FQNEAQ. This CDR3 contains 16 residues. V lost 5 bases to trimming and J lost 3 bases; unmatched junction nucleotides: 6. The CDR3: CASSPTGTGDTGELFF. In DNA form, the CDR3 reads TGTGCCAGCAGCCCGACCGGGACAGGGGACACCGGGGAGCTGTTTTTT. Complete variable domain (other parts from reference TRBV7-8 and TRBJ2-2): GAGVSQSPRYKVAKRGQDVALRCDPISGHVSLFWYQQALGQGPEFLTYFQNEAQLDKSGLPSDRFFAERPEGSVSTLKIQRTQQEDSAVYLCASSPTGTGDTGELFFGEGSRLTVL.

The V gene is TRBV6-4, the J gene TRBJ1-2; TRBD1 is a possible D gene (6 bases). There are 15 residues in the CDR3. Trimming shortened V by 2 bases and J by 4 bases, and 14 bases separated the two germline ends. The V gene's germline CDR1 is MRHNA and CDR2 SNTAGT. The CDR3 sequence is CASSDVGGSGYGYTF. CDR3 in DNA: TGTGCCAGCAGTGACGTGGGGGGCTCCGGCTATGGCTACACCTTC.

The CDR3 nucleotides are TGTGCCAGCAGATCACCGGGACAGGGAGGTCAGCCCCAGCATTTT. Its protein product is CASRSPGQGGQPQHF. V is TRBV2 and J is TRBJ1-5; 9 positions match TRBD1. J was trimmed by 6 bases and V by 6 bases; bases with no gene match: 9. Germline V gene lookup returns CDR1 SNHLY and CDR2 FYNNEI. This CDR3 has 15 residues.